This T cell receptor beta chain derives from a study of blood T cell repertoires in COVID-19. Study-wide context: Collection of acute and convalescent COVID-19 samples took place in the United States, Italy and Spain. T cells, B-cell-depleted T cells, or PBMCs provided the cDNA or gDNA that served as material.

This clone was detected many times. Original processing methods: Amplification of reference gene primers provided the estimated nucleated cell counts. Clones were sequenced by immunoSEQ multiplex PCR, and TCRdb holds only the in-frame ones, with some missing. The V and J calls and the clone size are those of that table, but D and trimming were determined from the DNA. The sample consists of some 400,000 clones, over 65% of them appearing once. The CDR3 contains 11 residues. Trimming stripped 0 bases from V and 14 bases from J, with 10 bases between. The germline V gene has CDR1 SEHNR and CDR2 FQNEAQ (reference sequence).

This sequence originates from a human donor with acute or convalescent COVID-19. The donor label of this sample is uncertain. The sample consisted of peripheral blood. This chain links TRBV7-9 with TRBJ2-5, with D unclear. CDR3: CASSLAPPVYF. CDR3 DNA: TGTGCCAGCAGCTTAGCGCCGCCGGTCTACTTC.